This T cell receptor (beta chain) comes out of a study of blood T cell repertoires in COVID-19. Clones were read by immunoSEQ multiplex PCR, and TCRdb kept only the in-frame ones, dropping some. The data contain around 250,000 clones, roughly 90% of them singletons. This CDR3 region has 20 residues. Trimming removed 4 bases from V and 4 bases from J; junction bases left unmatched: 23. In germline, CDR1 is LGHNA, CDR2 YNFKEQ. This receptor was taken from a man between 60 and 75 years old with acute or convalescent COVID-19. The sequenced sample consisted of peripheral blood. The chain combines TRBV4-2 with TRBJ2-3; 7 positions agree with TRBD1. CDR3 nucleotides: TGTGCCAGCAGCCCCGTCGGGGCCAGTGGGACCCTTACAGGGGCAGATACGCAGTATTTT. It is translated as CASSPVGASGTLTGADTQYF.